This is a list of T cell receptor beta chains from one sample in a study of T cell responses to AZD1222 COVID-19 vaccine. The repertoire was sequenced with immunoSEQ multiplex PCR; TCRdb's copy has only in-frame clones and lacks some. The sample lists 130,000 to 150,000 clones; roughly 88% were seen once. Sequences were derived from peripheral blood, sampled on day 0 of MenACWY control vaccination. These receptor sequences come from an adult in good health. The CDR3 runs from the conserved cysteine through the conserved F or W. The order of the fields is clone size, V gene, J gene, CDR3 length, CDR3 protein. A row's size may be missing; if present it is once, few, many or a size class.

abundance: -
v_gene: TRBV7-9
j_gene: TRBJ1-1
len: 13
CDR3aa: CASPGTGYTEAFF

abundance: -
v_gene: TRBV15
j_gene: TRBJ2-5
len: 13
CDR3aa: CATSRGSGETQYF

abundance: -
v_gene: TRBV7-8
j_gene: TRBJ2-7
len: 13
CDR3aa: CASSPGVGYEQYF

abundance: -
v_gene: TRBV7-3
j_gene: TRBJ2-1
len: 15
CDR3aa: CASSLRGGGYNEQFF

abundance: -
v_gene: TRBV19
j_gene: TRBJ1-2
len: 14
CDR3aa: CASSMDRLGYGYTF

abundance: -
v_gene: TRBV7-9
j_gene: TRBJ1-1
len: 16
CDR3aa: CASSLGSQPRGGEAFF

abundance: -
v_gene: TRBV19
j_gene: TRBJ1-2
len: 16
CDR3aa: CASSPLEEPGNYGYTF

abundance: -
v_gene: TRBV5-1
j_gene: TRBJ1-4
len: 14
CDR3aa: CASSLGGNNEKLFF

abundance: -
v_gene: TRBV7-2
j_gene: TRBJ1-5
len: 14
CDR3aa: CASSPGGAAQPQHF

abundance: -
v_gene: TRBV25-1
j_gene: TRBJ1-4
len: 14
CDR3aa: CASSDRDGREKLFF

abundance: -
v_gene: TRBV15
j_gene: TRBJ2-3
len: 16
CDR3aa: CATSRTSGGITDTQYF

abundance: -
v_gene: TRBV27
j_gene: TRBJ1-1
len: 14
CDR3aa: CASSFDRPNTEAFF

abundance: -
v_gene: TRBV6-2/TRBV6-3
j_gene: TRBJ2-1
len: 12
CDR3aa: CASSVQGYEQFF

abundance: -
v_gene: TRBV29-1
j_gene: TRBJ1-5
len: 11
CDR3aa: CSAGENQPQHF

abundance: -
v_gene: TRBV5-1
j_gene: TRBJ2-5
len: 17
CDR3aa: CASSLAPSGIRQETQYF

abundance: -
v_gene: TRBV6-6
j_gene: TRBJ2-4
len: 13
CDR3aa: CASSPGGYVIQYF

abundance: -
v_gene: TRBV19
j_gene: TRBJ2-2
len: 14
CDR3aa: CASSIAGNTGELFF

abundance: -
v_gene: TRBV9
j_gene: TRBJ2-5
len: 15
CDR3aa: CASNELGNEVETQYF

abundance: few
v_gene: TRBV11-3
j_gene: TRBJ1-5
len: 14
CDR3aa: CASSSGQKNQPQHF

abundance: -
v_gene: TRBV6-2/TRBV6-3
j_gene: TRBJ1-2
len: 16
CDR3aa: CASSYSDPRGRGGYTF

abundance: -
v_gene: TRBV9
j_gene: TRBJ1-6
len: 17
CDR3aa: CASSVDSSTAYNSPLHF

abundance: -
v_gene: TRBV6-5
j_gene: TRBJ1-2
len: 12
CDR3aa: CASRGQGHGYTF

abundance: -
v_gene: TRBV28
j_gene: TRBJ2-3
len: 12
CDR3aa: CASSPIGDTQYF

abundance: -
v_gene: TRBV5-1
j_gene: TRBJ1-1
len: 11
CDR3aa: CASSLSSEAFF

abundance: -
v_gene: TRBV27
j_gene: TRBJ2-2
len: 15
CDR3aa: CASSLSRGNTGELFF

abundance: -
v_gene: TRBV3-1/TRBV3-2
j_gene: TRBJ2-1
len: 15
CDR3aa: CASSHRQGSYNEQFF

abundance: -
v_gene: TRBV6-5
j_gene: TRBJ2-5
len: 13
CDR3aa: CASSTGAGETQYF

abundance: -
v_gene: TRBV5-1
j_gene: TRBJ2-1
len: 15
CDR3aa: CASSSGTSGSNEQFF

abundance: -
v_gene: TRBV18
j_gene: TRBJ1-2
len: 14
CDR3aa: CASSPGTGSNGYTF

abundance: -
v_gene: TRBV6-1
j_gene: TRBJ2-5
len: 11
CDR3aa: CASGRAETQYF

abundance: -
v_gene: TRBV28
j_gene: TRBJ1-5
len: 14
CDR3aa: CASSLDGSNQPQHF

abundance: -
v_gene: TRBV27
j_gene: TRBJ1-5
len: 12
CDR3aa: CASSFRGQPQHF

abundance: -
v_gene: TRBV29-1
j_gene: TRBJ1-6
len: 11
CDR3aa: CSGDRGSPLHF

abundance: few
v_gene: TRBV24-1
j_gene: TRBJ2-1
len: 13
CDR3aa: CATSDFRGSKQFF

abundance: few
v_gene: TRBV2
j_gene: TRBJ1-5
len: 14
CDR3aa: CASSEEGSNQPQHF

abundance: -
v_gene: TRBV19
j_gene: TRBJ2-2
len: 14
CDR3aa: CASSPRTYTGELFF

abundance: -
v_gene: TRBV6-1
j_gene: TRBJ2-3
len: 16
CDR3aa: CASSEKARGGTDTQYF

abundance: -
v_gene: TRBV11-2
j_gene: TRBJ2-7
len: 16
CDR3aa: CASSSRLAGGLYEQYF

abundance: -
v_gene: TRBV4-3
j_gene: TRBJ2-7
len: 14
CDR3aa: CASSQDLGSYEQYF

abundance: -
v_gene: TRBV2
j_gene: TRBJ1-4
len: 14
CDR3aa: CASKWAATNEKLFF

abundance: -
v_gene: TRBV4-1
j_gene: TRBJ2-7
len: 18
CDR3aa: CASSQRTSGPFRAYEQYF

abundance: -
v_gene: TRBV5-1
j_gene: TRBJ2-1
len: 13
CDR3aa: CASSLGNYNEQFF

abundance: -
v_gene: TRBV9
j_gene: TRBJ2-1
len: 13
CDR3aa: CASSLGTSDEQFF

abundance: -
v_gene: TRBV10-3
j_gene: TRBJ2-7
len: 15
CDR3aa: CAISDGQGSIYEQYF

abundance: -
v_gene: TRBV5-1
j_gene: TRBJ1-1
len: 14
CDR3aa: CASSLGHSNTEAFF

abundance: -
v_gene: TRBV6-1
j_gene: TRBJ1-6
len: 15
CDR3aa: CASSETGRVNSPLHF

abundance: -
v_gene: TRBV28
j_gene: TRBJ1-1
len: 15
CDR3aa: CASIGGGGVRTEAFF

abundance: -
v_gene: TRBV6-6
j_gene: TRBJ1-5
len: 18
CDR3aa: CASSPPPKDRDDNQPQHF

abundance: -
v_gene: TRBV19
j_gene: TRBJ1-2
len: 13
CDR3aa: CASKWDRSYGYTF

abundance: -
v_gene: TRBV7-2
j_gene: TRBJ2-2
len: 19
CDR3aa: CASSFISGLAGDETGELFF

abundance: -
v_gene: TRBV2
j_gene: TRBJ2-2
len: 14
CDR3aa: CASSPRTRTGELFF

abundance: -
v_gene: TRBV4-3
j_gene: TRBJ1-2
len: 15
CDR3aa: CASSQEQDGAYGYTF

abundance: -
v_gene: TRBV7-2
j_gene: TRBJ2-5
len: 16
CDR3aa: CASSLGRGDRRETQYF

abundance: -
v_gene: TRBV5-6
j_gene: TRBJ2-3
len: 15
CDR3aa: CASTPGLVRTDTQYF

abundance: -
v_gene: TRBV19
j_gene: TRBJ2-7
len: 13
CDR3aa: CASSIGGGYEQYF